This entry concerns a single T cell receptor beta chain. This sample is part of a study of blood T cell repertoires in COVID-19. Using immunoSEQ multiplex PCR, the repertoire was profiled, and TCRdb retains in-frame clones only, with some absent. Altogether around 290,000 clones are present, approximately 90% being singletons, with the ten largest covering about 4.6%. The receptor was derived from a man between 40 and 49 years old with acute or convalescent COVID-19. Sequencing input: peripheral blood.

In DNA, the CDR3 is TGTGCCAGCAGTTACTCTAGCGGGGTGGGCACTGAAGCTTTCTTT. The encoded protein is CASSYSSGVGTEAFF. The chain employs TRBV6-5 and TRBJ1-1; D gene uncertain. The CDR3 length is 15 residues. Trimming stripped 0 bases from V and 4 bases from J, with 12 bases between. Germline-derived CDR1 and CDR2 are MNHEY and SVGAGI.